In its sample, the clone carrying this T cell receptor beta chain was seen a few times. CDR3 length: 13 residues. Per the germline V gene, CDR1 is PRHDT and CDR2 is FYEKMQ (reference sequence). Unmatched junction bases numbered 7, after V lost 6 bases and J lost 7 bases. Data came from immunoSEQ multiplex PCR; TCRdb stores just in-frame clones and leaves some out. The sample contains a few hundred thousand clones, over 75% of which appear only once. This specimen comes from a study of blood T cell repertoires in COVID-19. About the study: The samples span acute and convalescent COVID-19 from the United States, Italy and Spain. From T cells, B-cell-depleted T cells, or PBMCs came the material, which was cDNA or gDNA.

The sequence was obtained from a young man who had recovered from COVID-19. The V and J genes are TRBV13 and TRBJ1-2; TRBD1 agrees at 8 bases. The sequenced material came from peripheral blood. The CDR3 reads CASRQAGGVGYTF. CDR3 DNA: TGTGCCAGCAGACAAGCAGGGGGCGTTGGCTACACCTTC.